What follows are 25 T cell receptor beta chains derived from one specimen sequenced in a study of blood T cells in healthy people across ages. A J-beta primer mix and a sample-barcoded 5' primer were used in a second PCR of roughly 7 to 12 cycles. TCRdb analysed the 5' RACE reads with MiXCR anew, one entry per CDR3 protein. The table lists 650,000 to 700,000 distinct CDR3 sequences, approximately 52% of them singletons. Sequenced sample: blood. Source of these receptors: an elderly woman in good health.

This clonotype was seen a handful of times. J is TRBJ1-2 and V is TRBV20-1; the D gene is possibly TRBD1 (5 bases). CDR1 and CDR2 from the germline V gene are DFQATT and SNEGSKA (reference sequence). Trimming removed 3 bases at V and 1 base at J, with 9 bases between. This CDR3 has 13 residues. The CDR3 spells CSASPGNNYGYTF. CDR3 nucleotide sequence: TGCAGTGCTAGCCCAGGGAATAACTATGGCTACACCTTC.

This rearrangement joins TRBV9 to TRBJ2-3; D perhaps matches TRBD2 (7 bases). The CDR3 has 16 residues. Per the germline V gene, CDR1 is SGDLS and CDR2 is YYNGEE. Trimming stripped 4 bases from V and 2 bases from J, with 17 bases between. The CDR3 reads CASSPEGGAATDTQYF. The CDR3 DNA reads as TGTGCCAGCAGCCCCGAGGGGGGGGCGGCCACAGATACGCAGTATTTT.

This clonotype was seen once. The chain's CDR3 is CSATLGQGAHEQYF. The CDR3 DNA is TGCAGTGCCACGCTGGGACAGGGGGCCCACGAGCAGTACTTC. The chain joins TRBV20-1 to TRBJ2-5; 12 bases fit TRBD1. The J call could be wrong; TRBJ2-7 is a better fit for the DNA end. Germline V gene sequence: CDR1 DFQATT, CDR2 SNEGSKA (reference sequence). CDR3 length equals 14 residues.

In this sample, this clonotype turned up a few times. The gene calls are TRBV12-3 or TRBV12-4 and TRBJ2-5, with D possibly TRBD1 on 6 matching bases. The length of the CDR3 is 13 residues. V dropped 4 bases and J dropped 3 bases, with 9 bases sitting between them. CDR3 nucleotide sequence: TGTGCCAGCAGTTGGACAGAAAAAGAGACCCAGTACTTC. Protein: CASSWTEKETQYF.

For this clonotype: This clone may be a read error of a much larger clone one base away. The rearrangement links TRBV5-1 to TRBJ2-3; 7 nucleotides line up with TRBD2. The V gene's germline CDR1 is SGHRS and CDR2 YFSETQ. This CDR3 has 17 amino acids. The CDR3 here is CASGLAPLADHTDTQYF. CDR3 nucleotide sequence: TGCGCCAGCGGCTTGGCACCCCTAGCGGACCACACAGATACGCAGTATTTT.

The rearrangement joins TRBV4-1 to TRBJ2-7, with 10 bases aligning to TRBD2. Germline loops: CDR1 MGHRA, CDR2 YSYEKL. The CDR3 covers 17 residues. Germline trimming cut 1 base from V and 2 bases from J; bases unmatched to any gene: 8. Here the CDR3 reads CASSQVDLGLATYEQYF. The CDR3 coding sequence is TGCGCCAGCAGCCAAGTCGATCTGGGACTAGCGACCTACGAGCAGTACTTC.

There are many counts of this clonotype. V usage is TRBV7-2 and J usage is TRBJ2-1; either TRBD1 or TRBD2 may fit D (5 bases each). The CDR3 is 16 amino acids. The germline V gene has CDR1 SGHTA and CDR2 FQGNSA. Deletions cut 5 bases from V and 4 bases from J, with 18 bases between. The CDR3 loop is CASSRRLGTGYNEQFF. For the CDR3, the DNA is TGTGCCAGCAGCCGGCGCCTTGGGACGGGTTACAATGAGCAGTTCTTC.

This clonotype was counted at least ten times. This rearrangement joins TRBV12-3 or TRBV12-4 to TRBJ2-5, with 9 bases identical to TRBD1. Germline trimming cut 6 bases from V and 7 bases from J; bases unmatched to any gene: 9. The CDR3 covers 14 residues. CDR3: CASSYRGRLGTQYF. DNA for the CDR3: TGTGCCAGCAGCTACAGGGGGCGATTGGGGACCCAGTACTTC.

A remark on this clonotype: At one end, the junction sequence differs from germline, possibly due to a read error. The rearrangement joins TRBV3-1 to TRBJ2-1, with 9 bases aligning to TRBD2. Germline V gives CDR1 LGHDT, CDR2 YNNKEL (reference sequence). This CDR3 contains 18 residues. The CDR3 sequence: CACSRSIIQRGVNNEQFF. The DNA of the CDR3 is TGTGCCTGCAGCCGCTCCATAATACAGCGGGGGGTCAACAATGAGCAGTTCTTC.

The chain employs TRBV7-2 and TRBJ2-7; unclear D gene. The V end lost 5 bases, the J end lost 0 bases, and 11 bases lay between the germline ends. Germline values: CDR1 SGHTA, CDR2 FQGNSA. The CDR3 is 14 amino acids. As DNA, the CDR3 is TGTGCCAGCAGCCGAGATATCTCCTCCTACGAGCAGTACTTC. This sequence encodes CASSRDISSYEQYF.

V gene TRBV4-1 combines with J gene TRBJ2-6; a possible D gene is TRBD1 (5 bases). Per the germline V gene, CDR1 is MGHRA and CDR2 is YSYEKL. V gave up 0 bases and J gave up 0 bases, with 21 bases separating them. The CDR3 runs to 21 residues. In DNA form, the CDR3 reads TGCGCCAGCAGCCAAGATGGGCTTTTGGGCAGGGTGCCCTCTGGGGCCAACGTCCTGACTTTC. It specifies CASSQDGLLGRVPSGANVLTF.

The gene calls are TRBV5-1 and TRBJ2-1; TRBD2 is a possible D gene (6 bases). CDR1 SGHRS and CDR2 YFSETQ come from the germline V gene. The CDR3 length is 16 residues. Trimming removed 0 bases from V and 4 bases from J, with 14 bases in between. CDR3 in amino acids: CASSLGSGGPYNEQFF. The CDR3 coding sequence is TGCGCCAGCAGCTTGGGTTCCGGGGGTCCATACAATGAGCAGTTCTTC.

The chain uses TRBV7-2 and TRBJ2-5, with D perhaps matching TRBD2 (6 bases). V was shortened by 1 base and J by 5 bases, with 14 bases between the two germline ends. The CDR3 is 15 amino acids. Germline loops: CDR1 SGHTA, CDR2 FQGNSA. CDR3 residues: CASSLDPFRGETQYF. The CDR3 region has the DNA TGTGCCAGCAGCTTAGACCCCTTCCGGGGGGAGACCCAGTACTTC.

The chain is built from TRBV18 and TRBJ2-5; D possibly uses TRBD1 or TRBD2 (6 bases each). V dropped 0 bases and J dropped 5 bases, with 19 bases sitting between them. Germline V gene lookup returns CDR1 KGHSH and CDR2 LQKENI. The CDR3 is 17 amino acids. CDR3 nucleotides: TGTGCCAGCTCACCACCCTTCGCAGGGGAGGTCGTGGAGACCCAGTACTTC. This translates into CASSPPFAGEVVETQYF.

The chain employs TRBV11-3 and TRBJ2-5, with D possibly TRBD2 on 7 matching bases. Germline-derived CDR1 and CDR2 are SGHNT and YENEEA. V dropped 8 bases and J dropped 7 bases, with 20 bases sitting between them. The CDR3 extends over 14 amino acids. The CDR3 region is CASQRTSEGGTQYF. CDR3 nucleotides: TGTGCCAGCCAGCGTACTAGCGAGGGGGGGACCCAGTACTTC.

This clonotype was seen only a few times. This chain uses TRBV6-6 with TRBJ2-7; D remains unclear. V lost 6 bases and J lost 0, with 15 bases in between. The CDR3 contains 15 residues. CDR1 and CDR2 from the germline V gene are MNHNY and SVGAGI (reference sequence). CDR3 region: CASSRTAASSYEQYF. The DNA of the CDR3 is TGTGCCAGCAGCCGAACCGCAGCTAGCTCCTACGAGCAGTACTTC.

The sample holds a few counts of this clonotype. A much larger clone lies one base from this, so it may be a read error. J is TRBJ2-1 and V is TRBV6-5; 10 bases line up with TRBD2. The J call could be wrong; TRBJ2-7 is a better fit for the DNA end. Germline V CDR1 and CDR2: MNHEY, SVGAGI. CDR3 length equals 15 residues. In nucleotides, the CDR3 is TGTGCCAGCAGCCCCGGGACTAGCGAATACAATGAGCAGTACTTC. It yields the protein CASSPGTSEYNEQYF.

The chain couples TRBV5-1 to TRBJ2-7; 8 bases match TRBD1. V was clipped by 4 bases and J by 0 bases; unmatched bases: 9. The CDR3 spans 16 residues. CDR1 SGHRS and CDR2 YFSETQ come from the germline V gene. CDR3 region: CASSPGQGGSSYEQYF. The CDR3 DNA reads TGCGCCAGCAGCCCAGGACAGGGAGGTTCCTCCTACGAGCAGTACTTC.

This clonotype was observed a single time. A much larger clone lies a single base off, so this may be a read error. This rearrangement joins TRBV29-1 to TRBJ2-1, with 10 bases fitting TRBD1. CDR3 size: 15 residues. Germline V gene lookup returns CDR1 SQVTM and CDR2 ANQGSEA. This CDR3 is CSVVGTGERYNEQLF. The DNA for the CDR3 is TGCAGCGTTGTGGGGACAGGGGAAAGGTACAATGAGCAGCTCTTC.

The V and J genes are TRBV7-2 and TRBJ1-1; D unresolved. Germline V gene sequence: CDR1 SGHTA, CDR2 FQGNSA. There are 15 residues in the CDR3. The ends were cut back, 4 bases at V and 1 base at J, with 13 bases in the middle. In nucleotides, the CDR3 is TGTGCCAGCAGCTGGGCAGTAACCACGAACACTGAAGCTTTCTTT. Translating it yields CASSWAVTTNTEAFF.

Of note for this clonotype: This clone may be a read error of a much larger clone one base away. The chain recombines TRBV28 with TRBJ2-1; D is ambiguous. Germline CDR1 is MDHEN and CDR2 is SYDVKM. The length of the CDR3 is 15 residues. The CDR3 DNA reads TGTGCCAGCAGCCCATTGGCGGATAACTACAATAAGCAGTTCTTC. Protein product: CASSPLADNYNKQFF.

Comment on this clonotype: Possible read error: a much larger clone is one base away. The chain joins TRBV6-2 or TRBV6-3 to TRBJ2-6; 8 bases match TRBD1. The CDR3 spans 15 residues. Germline assignment: CDR1 MNHEY and CDR2 SVGEGT. CDR3 in DNA: TGTGCCACCCGGGACAGGAGCTCTGGGGCCAACGCCCTGACTTTC. It translates to CATRDRSSGANALTF.

This clonotype has a count of ten or more. The chain has TRBV7-2 and TRBJ2-7; 9 bases agree with TRBD2. The germline gives CDR1 SGHTA, CDR2 FQGNSA. The CDR3 contains 14 residues. V shed 3 bases and J 5 bases; nucleotides not matched to a gene: 5. CDR3 nucleotide sequence: TGTGCCAGCAGCTTCGGACTAGCGTCGGACGAGCAGTACTTC. Its protein is CASSFGLASDEQYF.

V gene TRBV5-1 combines with J gene TRBJ2-1; D possibly corresponds to TRBD1 (5 bases). The CDR3 has 15 amino acids. CDR1 and CDR2 (germline): SGHRS, YFSETQ. Between the trimmed V and J ends, which lost 5 bases and 10 bases, there was a span of 22 bases. CDR3 nucleotide sequence: TGCGCCAGCAGTGCGCGACAGCCGAACACCGGGGAGCAGTTCTTC. Its protein product is CASSARQPNTGEQFF.

The sample holds many counts of this clonotype. The chain joins TRBV3-1 to TRBJ2-4, with 9 bases fitting TRBD2. This CDR3 has 18 residues. Germline V gene sequence: CDR1 LGHDT, CDR2 YNNKEL (reference sequence). J was trimmed by 6 bases and V by 3 bases; bases with no gene match: 15. CDR3 in DNA: TGTGCCAGCAGCCAGGGGGGTGGTAGCGGGAGAGGAGGAAACATTCAGTACTTC. It translates to CASSQGGGSGRGGNIQYF. Full variable domain (remainder filled in from reference TRBV3-1 and TRBJ2-4): DTAVSQTPKYLVTQMGNDKSIKCEQNLGHDTMYWYKQDSKKFLKIMFSYNNKELIINETVPNRFSPKSPDKAHLNLHINSLELGDSAVYFCASSQGGGSGRGGNIQYFGAGTRLSVL.